What follows are 8 T cell receptor beta chains derived from one specimen sequenced in a study of T cell changes during pregnancy in multiple sclerosis. Profiling relied on immunoSEQ multiplex PCR, and the TCRdb table lists in-frame clones only, not all of them. The sample includes under 60,000 clones, about 90% of them seen just once. The sequences come from CD8+ T cells from peripheral blood mononuclear cells, collected after pregnancy. These TCRs come from a female donor with multiple sclerosis, enrolled in a pregnancy study.

The rearrangement joins TRBV19 to TRBJ1-2; the D gene is possibly TRBD1 (5 bases). This CDR3 contains 17 residues. Deletions cut 0 bases from V and 4 bases from J, with 18 bases between. Germline-derived CDR1 and CDR2 are LNHDA and SQIVND (reference sequence). Here the CDR3 DNA reads TGTGCCAGTAGTATAGATCTCGGAGAAGGGGCCAGCTATGGCTACACCTTC. Protein sequence: CASSIDLGEGASYGYTF.

The chain links TRBV9 to TRBJ1-2; weak D call: TRBD1 (5 bases). V dropped 3 bases and J dropped 3 bases, with 15 bases sitting between them. The CDR3 spans 15 residues. Germline CDR1 reads SGDLS; CDR2 reads YYNGEE. CDR3 coding DNA: TGTGCCAGCAGCGGTACGGGGGACTACGACTATGGCTACACCTTC. It encodes CASSGTGDYDYGYTF.

This clone was seen a handful of times. The chain has TRBV15 and TRBJ1-1, with unresolved D. The V end lost 10 bases, the J end lost 2 bases, and 11 bases lay between the germline ends. Germline V gene data show CDR1 as LNHNV and CDR2 as YYDKDF (reference sequence). This CDR3 is 12 amino acids long. The CDR3 sequence is CAIRRTNTEAFF. The CDR3 nucleotides read TGTGCCATCCGACGGACTAACACTGAAGCTTTCTTT.

The chain recombines TRBV4-1 with TRBJ2-2; the D gene is possibly TRBD2 (6 bases). V gave up 2 bases and J gave up 5 bases, with 21 bases separating them. The CDR3 contains 18 residues. Germline loops: CDR1 MGHRA, CDR2 YSYEKL. The CDR3 here is CASSQIISGGAWTGELFF. The CDR3 bases are TGCGCCAGCAGCCAAATAATATCCGGGGGAGCATGGACCGGGGAGCTGTTTTTT.

The chain uses TRBV9 and TRBJ1-1; D might be TRBD1 (6 bases). Trimming cost V 1 base and J 2 bases, with 18 bases left between them. In germline, CDR1 is SGDLS, CDR2 YYNGEE. The CDR3 is 17 amino acids. CDR3 residues: CASSVLDPTGANTEAFF. In nucleotides, the CDR3 is TGTGCCAGCAGCGTATTAGACCCGACAGGAGCTAACACTGAAGCTTTCTTT. Together with reference TRBV9 and TRBJ1-1, the CDR3 gives the full variable domain: DSGVTQTPKHLITATGQRVTLRCSPRSGDLSVYWYQQSLDQGLQFLIQYYNGEERAKGNILERFSAQQFPDLHSELNLSSLELGDSALYFCASSVLDPTGANTEAFFGQGTRLTVV.

In its sample, this clone was seen once. CDR3 loop: CATSSDRSKFF. The CDR3 DNA reads TGTGCCACCAGCAGTGACAGGTCGAAGTTCTTC. V gene TRBV15 combines with J gene TRBJ2-1, with D possibly being TRBD1 (6 bases). Trimming took 3 bases from V and 14 from J, leaving 11 bases between them. Germline loops: CDR1 LNHNV, CDR2 YYDKDF (reference sequence). The CDR3 covers 11 residues.

This clone was counted once. The rearrangement uses TRBV5-4 and TRBJ1-1; a possible D gene is TRBD1 (6 bases). CDR1 SGHNT and CDR2 YYREEE come from the germline V gene (reference sequence). Trimming removed 0 bases at V and 7 bases at J, with 10 bases between. This CDR3 has 13 amino acids. CDR3 sequence reads: CASSLAGQNEAFF. CDR3 sequence (DNA): TGTGCCAGCAGCTTGGCAGGACAGAATGAAGCTTTCTTT.

This chain joins TRBV19 and TRBJ1-2; 12 bases are shared with TRBD1. CDR3 length: 16 amino acids. With 3 bases clipped from V and 2 bases from J, the junction kept 4 bases outside the gene matches. CDR1 LNHDA and CDR2 SQIVND come from the germline V gene (reference sequence). CDR3 DNA sequence: TGTGCCAGTAGTATGGAAGGGACAGGGGGCAACTATGGCTACACCTTC. Protein sequence: CASSMEGTGGNYGYTF.